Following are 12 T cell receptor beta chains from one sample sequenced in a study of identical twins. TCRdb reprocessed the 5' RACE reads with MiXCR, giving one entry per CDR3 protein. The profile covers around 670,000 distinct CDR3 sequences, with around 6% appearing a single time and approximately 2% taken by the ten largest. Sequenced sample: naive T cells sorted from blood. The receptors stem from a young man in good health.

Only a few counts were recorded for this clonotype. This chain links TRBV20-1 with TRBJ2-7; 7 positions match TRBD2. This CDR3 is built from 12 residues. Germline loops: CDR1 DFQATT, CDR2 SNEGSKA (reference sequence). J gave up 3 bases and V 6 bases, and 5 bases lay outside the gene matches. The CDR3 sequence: CSAVRGFYEQYF. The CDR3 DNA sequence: TGCAGTGCGGTGCGGGGGTTCTACGAGCAGTACTTC.

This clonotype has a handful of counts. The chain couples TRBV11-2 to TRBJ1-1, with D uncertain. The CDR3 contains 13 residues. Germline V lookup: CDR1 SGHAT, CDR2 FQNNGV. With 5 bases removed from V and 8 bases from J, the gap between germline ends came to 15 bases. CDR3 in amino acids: CASSPDIRGEAFF. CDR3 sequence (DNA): TGTGCCAGCAGCCCCGACATCCGAGGGGAAGCTTTCTTT.

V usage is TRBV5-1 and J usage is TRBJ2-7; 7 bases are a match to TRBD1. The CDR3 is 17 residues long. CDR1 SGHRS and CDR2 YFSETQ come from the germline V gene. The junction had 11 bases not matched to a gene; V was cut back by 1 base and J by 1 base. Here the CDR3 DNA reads TGCGCCAGCAGCTTGAACGGCAGGACAGGAGAATCCTACGAGCAGTACTTC. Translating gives CASSLNGRTGESYEQYF.

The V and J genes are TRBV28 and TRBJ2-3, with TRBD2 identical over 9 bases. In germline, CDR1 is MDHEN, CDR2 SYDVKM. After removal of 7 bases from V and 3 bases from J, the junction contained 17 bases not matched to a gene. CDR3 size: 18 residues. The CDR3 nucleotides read TGTGCCAGCAAAGGGGTTTGGACTAGCGCATTTGGGACAGATACGCAGTATTTT. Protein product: CASKGVWTSAFGTDTQYF.

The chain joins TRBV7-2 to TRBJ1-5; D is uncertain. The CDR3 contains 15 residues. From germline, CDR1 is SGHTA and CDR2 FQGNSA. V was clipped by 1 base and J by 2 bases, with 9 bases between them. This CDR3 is CASSLEHLGNQPQHF. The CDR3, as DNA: TGTGCCAGCAGCTTAGAACATCTCGGCAATCAGCCCCAGCATTTT.

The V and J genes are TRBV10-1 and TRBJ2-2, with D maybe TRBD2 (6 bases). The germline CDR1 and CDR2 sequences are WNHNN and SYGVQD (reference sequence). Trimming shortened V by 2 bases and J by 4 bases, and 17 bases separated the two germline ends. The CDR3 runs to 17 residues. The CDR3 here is CASSERPLAGCTGELFF. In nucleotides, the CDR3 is TGCGCCAGCAGTGAGCGGCCACTGGCGGGGTGCACCGGGGAGCTGTTTTTT.

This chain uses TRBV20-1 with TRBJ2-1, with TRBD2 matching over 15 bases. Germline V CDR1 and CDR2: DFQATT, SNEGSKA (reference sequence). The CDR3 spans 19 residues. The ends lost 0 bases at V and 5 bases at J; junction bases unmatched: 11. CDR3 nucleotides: TGCAGTGCTAGAGATAGGCTGGGACTAGCGGGAGGATGGCACAATGAGCAGTTCTTC. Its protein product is CSARDRLGLAGGWHNEQFF.

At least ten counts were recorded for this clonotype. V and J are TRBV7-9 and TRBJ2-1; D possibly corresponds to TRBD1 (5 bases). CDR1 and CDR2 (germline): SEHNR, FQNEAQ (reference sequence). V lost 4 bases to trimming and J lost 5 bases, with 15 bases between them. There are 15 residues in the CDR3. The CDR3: CASSSDSRIDNEQFF. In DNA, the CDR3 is TGTGCCAGCAGCTCTGACAGTAGAATCGACAATGAGCAGTTCTTC.

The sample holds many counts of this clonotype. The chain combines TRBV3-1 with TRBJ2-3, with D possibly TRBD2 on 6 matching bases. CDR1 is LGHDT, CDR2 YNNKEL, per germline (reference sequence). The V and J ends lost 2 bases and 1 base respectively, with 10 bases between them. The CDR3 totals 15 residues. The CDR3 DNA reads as TGTGCCAGCAGCCAAAGGTGGGAGGGCACAGATACGCAGTATTTT. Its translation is CASSQRWEGTDTQYF.

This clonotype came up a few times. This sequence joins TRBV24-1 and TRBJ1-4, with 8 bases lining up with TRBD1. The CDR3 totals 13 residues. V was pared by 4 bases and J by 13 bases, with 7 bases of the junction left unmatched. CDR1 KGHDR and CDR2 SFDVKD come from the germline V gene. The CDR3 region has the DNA TGTGCCACCAGTGACCACGGACAGGGTGTACTGTTTTTT. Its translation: CATSDHGQGVLFF.

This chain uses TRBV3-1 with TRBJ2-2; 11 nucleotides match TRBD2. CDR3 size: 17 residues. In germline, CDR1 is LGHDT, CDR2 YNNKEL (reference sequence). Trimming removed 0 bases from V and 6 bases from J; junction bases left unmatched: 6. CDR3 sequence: CASSQDGLAGESGELFF. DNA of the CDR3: TGTGCCAGCAGCCAAGATGGACTAGCGGGCGAATCCGGGGAGCTGTTTTTT.

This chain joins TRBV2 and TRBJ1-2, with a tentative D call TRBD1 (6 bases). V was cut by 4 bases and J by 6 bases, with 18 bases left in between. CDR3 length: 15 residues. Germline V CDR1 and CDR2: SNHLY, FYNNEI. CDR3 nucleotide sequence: TGTGCCAGCAGTGTTCTCCAGGGGACCTCGGATGGCTACACCTTC. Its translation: CASSVLQGTSDGYTF.